Sequencing of this T cell receptor (beta chain) was carried out in a study of T cell responses to AZD1222 COVID-19 vaccine. TCRdb keeps only in-frame clones here, not all; method: immunoSEQ multiplex PCR. The sample carries more than 95,000 clones, 90% recorded once. This CDR3 is 18 amino acids long. The germline CDR1 and CDR2 sequences are SGHVS and FQNEAQ. The V end lost 5 bases, the J end lost 0 bases, and 22 bases lay between the germline ends. This TCR was recovered from an adult in good health. This material consisted of peripheral blood, taken on day 0 of MenACWY control vaccination. V usage is TRBV7-8 and J usage is TRBJ1-2; possible D gene TRBD1, 6 bases. CDR3 bases: TGTGCCAGCAGCCCCCTAGGAGCAGGGGCCTCGACTAACTATGGCTACACCTTC. It yields the protein CASSPLGAGASTNYGYTF.